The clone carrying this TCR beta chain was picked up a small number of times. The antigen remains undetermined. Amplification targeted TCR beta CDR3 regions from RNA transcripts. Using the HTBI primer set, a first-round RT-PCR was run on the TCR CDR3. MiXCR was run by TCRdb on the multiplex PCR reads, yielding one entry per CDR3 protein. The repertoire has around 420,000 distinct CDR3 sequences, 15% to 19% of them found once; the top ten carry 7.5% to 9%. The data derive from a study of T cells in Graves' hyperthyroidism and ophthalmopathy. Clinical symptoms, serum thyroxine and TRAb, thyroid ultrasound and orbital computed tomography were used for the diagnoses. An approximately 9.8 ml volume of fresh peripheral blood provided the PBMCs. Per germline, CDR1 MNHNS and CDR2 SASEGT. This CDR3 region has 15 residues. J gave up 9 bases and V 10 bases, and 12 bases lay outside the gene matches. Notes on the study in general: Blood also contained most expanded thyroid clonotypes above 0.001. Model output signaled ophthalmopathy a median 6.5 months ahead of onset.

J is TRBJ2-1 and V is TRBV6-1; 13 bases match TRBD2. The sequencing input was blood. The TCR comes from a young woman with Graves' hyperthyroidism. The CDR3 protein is CATCDTSGGASEQFF. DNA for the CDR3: TGTGCCACCTGTGATACTAGCGGGGGGGCCAGTGAGCAGTTCTTC.